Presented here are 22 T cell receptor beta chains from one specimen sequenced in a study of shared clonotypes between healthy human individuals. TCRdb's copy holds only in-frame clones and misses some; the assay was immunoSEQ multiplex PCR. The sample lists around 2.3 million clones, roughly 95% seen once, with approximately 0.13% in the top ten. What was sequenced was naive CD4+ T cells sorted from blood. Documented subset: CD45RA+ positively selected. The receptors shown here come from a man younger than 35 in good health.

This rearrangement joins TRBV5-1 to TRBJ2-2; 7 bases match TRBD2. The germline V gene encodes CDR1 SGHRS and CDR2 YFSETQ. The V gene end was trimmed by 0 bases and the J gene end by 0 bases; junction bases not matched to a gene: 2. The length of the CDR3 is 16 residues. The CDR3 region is CASSLETSTNTGELFF. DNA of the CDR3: TGCGCCAGCAGCTTGGAGACTAGCACGAACACCGGGGAGCTGTTTTTT. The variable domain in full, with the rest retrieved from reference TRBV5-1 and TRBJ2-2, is KAGVTQTPRYLIKTRGQQVTLSCSPISGHRSVSWYQQTPGQGLQFLFEYFSETQRNKGNFPGRFSGRQFSNSRSEMNVSTLELGDSALYLCASSLETSTNTGELFFGEGSRLTVL.

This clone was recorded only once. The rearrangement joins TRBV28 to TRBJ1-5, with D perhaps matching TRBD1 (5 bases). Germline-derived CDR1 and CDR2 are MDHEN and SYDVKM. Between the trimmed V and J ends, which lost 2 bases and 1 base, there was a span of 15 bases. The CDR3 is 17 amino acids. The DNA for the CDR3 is TGTGCCAGCAGTTTAATTGGCTCGGGACGGAGCAATCAGCCCCAGCATTTT. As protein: CASSLIGSGRSNQPQHF.

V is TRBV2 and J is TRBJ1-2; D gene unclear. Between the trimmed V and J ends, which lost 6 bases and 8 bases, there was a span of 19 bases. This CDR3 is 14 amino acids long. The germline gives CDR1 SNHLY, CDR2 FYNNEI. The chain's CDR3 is CASRDPGGFYGYTF. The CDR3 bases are TGTGCCAGCAGGGACCCCGGAGGGTTCTACGGCTACACCTTC. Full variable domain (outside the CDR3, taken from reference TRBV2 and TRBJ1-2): EPEVTQTPSHQVTQMGQEVILRCVPISNHLYFYWYRQILGQKVEFLVSFYNNEISEKSEIFDDQFSVERPDGSNFTLKIRSTKLEDSAMYFCASRDPGGFYGYTFGSGTRLTVV.

Written as DNA, the CDR3 is TGTGCCAGCAGCTCGGGGGGACAGGGGCACGAGCAGTACTTC. Translated: CASSSGGQGHEQYF. The V gene is TRBV6-5, the J gene TRBJ2-7; 10 positions match TRBD1. The CDR3 consists of 14 residues. Losses at the gene ends were 6 bases for V and 5 bases for J; bases not matched to a gene: 7. Germline V gene lookup returns CDR1 MNHEY and CDR2 SVGAGI.

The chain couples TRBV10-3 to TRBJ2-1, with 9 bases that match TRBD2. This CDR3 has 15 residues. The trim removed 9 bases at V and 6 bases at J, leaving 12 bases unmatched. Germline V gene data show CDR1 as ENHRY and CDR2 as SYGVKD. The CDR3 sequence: CAIALAGGQFNEQFF. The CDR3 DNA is TGTGCCATTGCCTTGGCGGGAGGGCAATTCAATGAGCAGTTCTTC.

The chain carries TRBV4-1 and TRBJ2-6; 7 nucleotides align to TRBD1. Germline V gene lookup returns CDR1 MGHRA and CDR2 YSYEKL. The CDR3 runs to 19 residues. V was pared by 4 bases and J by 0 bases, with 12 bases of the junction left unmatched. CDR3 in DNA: TGCGCCAGCAGCCTAAGACGGGGACAGATTAGCTCTGGGGCCAACGTCCTGACTTTC. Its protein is CASSLRRGQISSGANVLTF.

The CDR3 DNA is TGTGCCAGCTCAGGCCGAGGCTCTTTGAGAGAGACCCAGTACTTC. This codes for CASSGRGSLRETQYF. The V call is TRBV18, the J call TRBJ2-5; D ambiguous. The length of the CDR3 is 15 residues. Germline CDR1 KGHSH, CDR2 LQKENI. The V end lost 5 bases, the J end lost 4 bases, and 17 bases lay between the germline ends.

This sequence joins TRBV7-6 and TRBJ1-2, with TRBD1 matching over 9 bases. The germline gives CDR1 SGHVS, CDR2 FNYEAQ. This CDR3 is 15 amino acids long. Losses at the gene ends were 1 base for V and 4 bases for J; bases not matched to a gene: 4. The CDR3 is CASSLGTGEGYGYTF. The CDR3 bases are TGTGCCAGCAGCTTAGGGACAGGGGAAGGCTATGGCTACACCTTC. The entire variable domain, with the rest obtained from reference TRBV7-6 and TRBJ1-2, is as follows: GAGVSQSPRYKVTKRGQDVALRCDPISGHVSLYWYRQALGQGPEFLTYFNYEAQQDKSGLPNDRFSAERPEGSISTLTIQRTEQRDSAMYRCASSLGTGEGYGYTFGSGTRLTVV.

The CDR3 here is CASSYRAGLTDTQYF. The CDR3 nucleotides are TGTGCCAGCAGTTACCGGGCGGGTCTCACAGATACGCAGTATTTT. V and J are TRBV6-5 and TRBJ2-3; D might be TRBD2 (5 bases). This CDR3 region has 15 residues. Looked up from germline, CDR1 is MNHEY and CDR2 is SVGAGI. V was trimmed by 2 bases and J by 2 bases, leaving 11 bases between them.

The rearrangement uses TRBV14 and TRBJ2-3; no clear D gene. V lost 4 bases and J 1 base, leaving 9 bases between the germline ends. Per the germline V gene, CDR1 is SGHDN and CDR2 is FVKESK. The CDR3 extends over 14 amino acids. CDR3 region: CASSPERGTDTQYF. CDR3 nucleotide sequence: TGTGCCAGCAGCCCAGAACGAGGCACAGATACGCAGTATTTT. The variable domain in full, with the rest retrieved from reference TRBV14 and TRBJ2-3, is EAGVTQFPSHSVIEKGQTVTLRCDPISGHDNLYWYRRVMGKEIKFLLHFVKESKQDESGMPNNRFLAERTGGTYSTLKVQPAELEDSGVYFCASSPERGTDTQYFGPGTRLTVL.

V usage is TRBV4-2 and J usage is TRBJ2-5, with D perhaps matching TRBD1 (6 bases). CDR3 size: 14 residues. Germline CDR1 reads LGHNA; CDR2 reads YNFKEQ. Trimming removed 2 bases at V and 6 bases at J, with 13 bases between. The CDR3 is CASSQLLGAQTQYF. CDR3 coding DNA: TGTGCCAGCAGCCAATTGCTGGGGGCGCAGACCCAGTACTTC.

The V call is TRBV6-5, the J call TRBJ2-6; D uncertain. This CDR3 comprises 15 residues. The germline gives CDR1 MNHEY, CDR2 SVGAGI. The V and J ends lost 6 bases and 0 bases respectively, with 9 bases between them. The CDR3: CASSSPLSGANVLTF. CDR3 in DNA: TGTGCCAGCAGCAGCCCCCTCTCTGGGGCCAACGTCCTGACTTTC.

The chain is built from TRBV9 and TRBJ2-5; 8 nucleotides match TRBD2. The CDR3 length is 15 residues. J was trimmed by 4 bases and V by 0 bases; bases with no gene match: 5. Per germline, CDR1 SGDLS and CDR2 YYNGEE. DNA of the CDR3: TGTGCCAGCAGCGTAGCGGGAGGGATTGGAGAGACCCAGTACTTC. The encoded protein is CASSVAGGIGETQYF.

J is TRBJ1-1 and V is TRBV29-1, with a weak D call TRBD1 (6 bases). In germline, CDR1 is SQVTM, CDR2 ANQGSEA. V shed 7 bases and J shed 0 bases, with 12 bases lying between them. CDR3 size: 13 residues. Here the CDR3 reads CSAGGAMNTEAFF. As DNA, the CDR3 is TGCAGCGCTGGGGGGGCCATGAACACTGAAGCTTTCTTT.

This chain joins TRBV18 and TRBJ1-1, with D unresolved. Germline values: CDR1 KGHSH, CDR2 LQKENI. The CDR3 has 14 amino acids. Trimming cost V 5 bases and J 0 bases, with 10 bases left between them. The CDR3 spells CASSKQPMNTEAFF. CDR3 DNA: TGTGCCAGCTCAAAGCAACCGATGAACACTGAAGCTTTCTTT.

In DNA form, the CDR3 reads TGTGCCATCAGTGAGTCGACGGGGGCAGGACAGCCCCAGCATTTT. Translating it yields CAISESTGAGQPQHF. J is TRBJ1-5 and V is TRBV10-3, with D possibly TRBD1 on 6 matching bases. V was shortened by 0 bases and J by 7 bases, with 13 bases between the two germline ends. Germline assignment: CDR1 ENHRY and CDR2 SYGVKD. The CDR3 runs 15 residues.

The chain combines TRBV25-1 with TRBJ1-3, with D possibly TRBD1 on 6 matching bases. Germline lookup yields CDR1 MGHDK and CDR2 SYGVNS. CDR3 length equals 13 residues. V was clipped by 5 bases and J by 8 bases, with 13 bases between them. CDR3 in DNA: TGTGCCAGCAGTCAGGGGAGTTGGGACACCATATATTTT. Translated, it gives CASSQGSWDTIYF.

CDR3 region: CASSPSGTGGSPLHF. CDR3 in DNA: TGTGCCAGCTCACCCTCCGGGACAGGGGGTTCACCCCTCCACTTT. This chain joins TRBV18 and TRBJ1-6; 11 bases match TRBD1. Germline V CDR1 and CDR2: KGHSH, LQKENI. V dropped 3 bases and J dropped 9; count of bases not matched to a gene: 4. This CDR3 has 15 amino acids.

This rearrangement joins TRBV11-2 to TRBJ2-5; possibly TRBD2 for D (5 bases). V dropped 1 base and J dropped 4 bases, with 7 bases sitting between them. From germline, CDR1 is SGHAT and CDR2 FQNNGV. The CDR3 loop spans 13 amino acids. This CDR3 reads CASSLAGRETQYF. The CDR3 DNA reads TGTGCCAGCAGCTTAGCGGGAAGAGAGACCCAGTACTTC.

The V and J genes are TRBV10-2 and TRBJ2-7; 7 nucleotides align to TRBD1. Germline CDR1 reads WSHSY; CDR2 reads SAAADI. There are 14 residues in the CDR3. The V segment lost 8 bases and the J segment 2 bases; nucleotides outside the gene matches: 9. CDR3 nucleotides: TGCGCCAGCTGGACTCGGCAGGGGGCCTACGAGCAGTACTTC. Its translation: CASWTRQGAYEQYF.

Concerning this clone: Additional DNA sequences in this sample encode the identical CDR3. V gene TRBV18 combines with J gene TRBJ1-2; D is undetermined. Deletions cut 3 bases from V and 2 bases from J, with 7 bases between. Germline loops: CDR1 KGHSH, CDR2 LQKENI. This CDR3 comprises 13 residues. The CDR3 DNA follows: TGTGCCAGCTCACCTGGCGGAAACTATGGCTACACCTTC. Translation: CASSPGGNYGYTF.

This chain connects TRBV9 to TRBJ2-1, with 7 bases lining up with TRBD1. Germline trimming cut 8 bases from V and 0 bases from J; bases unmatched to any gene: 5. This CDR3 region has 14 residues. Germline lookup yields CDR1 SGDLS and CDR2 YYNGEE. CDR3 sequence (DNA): TGTGCCAGTTCTAACAGGGGCTCCTACAATGAGCAGTTCTTC. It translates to CASSNRGSYNEQFF.